The 20 T cell receptor beta chains given below trace back to one sample, sequenced in a study of tumour-infiltrating T cells in Burkitt lymphoma (TCRdb year 2020). The library was built by means of the immunoSEQ multiplex PCR assay. Here the immuneACCESS table is served through TCRdb, limited to in-frame sequences with V and J called. Missing clones are a known gap in these copies; in checked studies unresolved V genes cover under half, and the rest lacks a known reason. A total of about 14,000 clones appear in this sample, 30% of them only once. The ten largest clones capture more than 5.5% of the sample. The sample consisted of tumor tissue. The receptors were gathered from a human donor with diffuse large B-cell lymphoma.

This clone was seen more than once but under ten times. This sequence joins TRBV30 and TRBJ1-5, with 10 bases fitting TRBD1. CDR3 length: 15 residues. Germline V gene sequence: CDR1 GTSNPN, CDR2 SVGIG (reference sequence). The V and J ends lost 3 bases and 4 bases, in that order; junction bases with no gene match: 6. The CDR3 DNA is TGTGCCTGGAGCACGACAGGGGGCGGAAATCAGCCCCAGCATTTT. It encodes CAWSTTGGGNQPQHF.

This clone came up a few times. J is TRBJ2-7 and V is TRBV9; 13 bases fit TRBD2. Germline CDR1 SGDLS, CDR2 YYNGEE. The CDR3 contains 17 residues. Germline trimming cut 3 bases from V and 4 bases from J; bases unmatched to any gene: 10. CDR3 sequence reads: CASSDGLAGDPDYEQYF. The DNA of the CDR3 is TGTGCCAGCAGCGACGGACTAGCGGGAGACCCCGATTACGAGCAGTACTTC.

By share, this clone counts as medium-sized. The J gene is TRBJ2-1, the V gene TRBV7-2; no clear D. The CDR3 is 14 amino acids. The V end was cut by 3 bases, the J end by 6 bases, with 12 bases between. The V gene's germline CDR1 is SGHTA and CDR2 FQGNSA. CDR3 DNA: TGTGCCAGCAGCTTTTTTGGATCTCTCAATGAGCAGTTCTTC. It translates to CASSFFGSLNEQFF.

This rearrangement joins TRBV5-1 to TRBJ2-1; D not certain. The V end was cut by 4 bases, the J end by 4 bases, with 15 bases between. The CDR3 spans 15 residues. CDR1 is SGHRS and CDR2 is YFSETQ in the germline V gene. This CDR3 reads CASSPDPDGYNEQFF. As DNA, the CDR3 is TGCGCCAGCAGCCCTGACCCGGACGGTTACAATGAGCAGTTCTTC.

By frequency in the sample, this clone is medium-sized (0.01 to 0.1%). The chain links TRBV27 to TRBJ2-1; 8 bases map to TRBD2. V was pared by 5 bases and J by 8 bases, with 14 bases of the junction left unmatched. The CDR3 loop spans 16 amino acids. The germline V gene has CDR1 MNHEY and CDR2 SMNVEV (reference sequence). This CDR3 is CASSRVGGRLWDEQFF. The CDR3 DNA follows: TGTGCCAGCAGTAGGGTGGGCGGGAGGCTTTGGGATGAGCAGTTCTTC.

DNA for the CDR3: TGTGCCAGCAGGGCCCGAATCGGTCGGTTGAACACTGAAGCTTTCTTT. This encodes CASRARIGRLNTEAFF. The chain recombines TRBV2 with TRBJ1-1, with D unclear. This CDR3 region has 16 residues. CDR1 and CDR2 (germline): SNHLY, FYNNEI. Trimming stripped 6 bases from V and 0 bases from J, with 17 bases between.

The table lists this clone with a few counts. The chain recombines TRBV6-6 with TRBJ2-7, with D possibly called TRBD1 or TRBD2 (5 bases each). V gave up 4 bases and J gave up 7 bases, with 17 bases separating them. Germline CDR1 MNHNY, CDR2 SVGAGI (reference sequence). The CDR3 loop spans 14 amino acids. CDR3 DNA sequence: TGTGCCAGCAGTTCCCGGGACCCTATTTATGAGCAGTACTTC. Amino acids: CASSSRDPIYEQYF.

This clone showed up just a few times. The gene calls are TRBV19 and TRBJ2-1; TRBD2 matches at 8 bases. The V segment lost 5 bases and the J segment 7 bases; nucleotides outside the gene matches: 10. The CDR3 sequence is 15 residues long. Germline values: CDR1 LNHDA, CDR2 SQIVND (reference sequence). The CDR3 sequence is CASSGQAGVVNEQFF. The CDR3 bases are TGTGCCAGTAGTGGTCAAGCGGGAGTGGTAAATGAGCAGTTCTTC.

V gene TRBV27 combines with J gene TRBJ1-2; 10 nucleotides align to TRBD1. Germline-derived CDR1 and CDR2 are MNHEY and SMNVEV (reference sequence). Germline trimming cut 6 bases from V and 8 bases from J; bases unmatched to any gene: 12. The CDR3 is made up of 15 amino acids. The chain's CDR3 is CASRPPGQGRVGYTF. In nucleotides, the CDR3 is TGTGCCAGCAGGCCTCCGGGACAGGGGAGGGTAGGCTACACCTTC.

A few counts support this clone. The chain carries TRBV19 and TRBJ1-1; 7 nucleotides agree with TRBD1. Germline loops: CDR1 LNHDA, CDR2 SQIVND (reference sequence). After removal of 5 bases from V and 4 bases from J, the junction contained 7 bases not matched to a gene. The CDR3 length is 14 residues. The CDR3 DNA reads as TGTGCCAGTAGTTCTAGACAGGGCCTCACTGAAGCTTTCTTT. Protein sequence: CASSSRQGLTEAFF.

This chain uses TRBV6-6 with TRBJ1-1; the D gene is possibly TRBD1 (6 bases). Looked up from germline, CDR1 is MNHNY and CDR2 is SVGAGI (reference sequence). V lost 9 bases and J 0 bases, leaving 11 bases between the germline ends. The CDR3 extends over 13 amino acids. Here the CDR3 reads CASIGQMNTEAFF. Here the CDR3 DNA reads TGTGCCAGTATCGGACAGATGAACACTGAAGCTTTCTTT.

The V and J genes are TRBV11-1 and TRBJ2-2; the D gene is possibly TRBD1 (5 bases). The CDR3 totals 16 residues. CDR1 and CDR2 (germline): SGHAT, FQDESV (reference sequence). Trimming removed 3 bases at V and 1 base at J, with 12 bases between. Here the CDR3 DNA reads TGTGCCAGCAGCTTCCGTGGGGCTTGGAACACCGGGGAGCTGTTTTTT. Translated: CASSFRGAWNTGELFF.

The chain's CDR3 is CASSLTAGPGGLEQFF. DNA of the CDR3: TGCGCCAGCAGCTTGACGGCGGGCCCGGGGGGACTTGAGCAGTTCTTC. The chain links TRBV5-1 to TRBJ2-1, with 7 bases matching TRBD2. J lost 9 bases, V lost 1 base, and 13 bases had no gene match. Germline V gives CDR1 SGHRS, CDR2 YFSETQ. The CDR3 covers 16 residues.

The CDR3 loop reads CASSLSGEEQFF. DNA of the CDR3: TGTGCCAGCAGTTTATCGGGGGAGGAGCAGTTCTTC. This rearrangement joins TRBV27 to TRBJ2-1, with D perhaps being TRBD1 or TRBD2 (5 bases each). This CDR3 is built from 12 residues. Germline lookup yields CDR1 MNHEY and CDR2 SMNVEV (reference sequence). The V and J ends lost 0 bases and 10 bases respectively, with 7 bases between them.

This rearrangement joins TRBV7-9 to TRBJ2-7; 16 bases match TRBD2. The length of the CDR3 is 16 residues. The ends lost 4 bases at V and 5 bases at J; junction bases unmatched: 5. CDR1 is SEHNR and CDR2 is FQNEAQ in the germline V gene (reference sequence). The CDR3 DNA sequence: TGTGCCAGCAGCTGGGGACTAGCGGGAGGGCCCCACGAGCAGTACTTC. Protein product: CASSWGLAGGPHEQYF.

Sample share makes this clone medium-sized. The chain combines TRBV28 with TRBJ2-5; no clear D gene. The CDR3 has 14 amino acids. The germline CDR1 and CDR2 sequences are MDHEN and SYDVKM. V lost 8 bases, J lost 2 bases, and 15 bases lay in between. The CDR3 DNA is TGTGCCAGCGGGAACATTGAGACACAAGAGACCCAGTACTTC. It yields the protein CASGNIETQETQYF.

The chain recombines TRBV7-6 with TRBJ2-1; TRBD2 aligns across 14 bases. This CDR3 is 15 amino acids long. V lost 5 bases and J lost 8; bases outside the gene matches: 5. CDR1 and CDR2 from the germline V gene are SGHVS and FNYEAQ. The CDR3 sequence: CASSLGLAGADEQFF. The CDR3 DNA reads TGTGCCAGCAGCCTGGGACTAGCGGGAGCCGATGAGCAGTTCTTC.

The rearrangement uses TRBV4-2 and TRBJ2-2; 10 positions match TRBD2. J gave up 0 bases and V 0 bases, and 4 bases lay outside the gene matches. Germline V gene sequence: CDR1 LGHNA, CDR2 YNFKEQ. The length of the CDR3 is 18 residues. The CDR3 loop reads CASSQDVLAGANTGELFF. The DNA of the CDR3 is TGTGCCAGCAGCCAAGACGTCCTAGCGGGAGCGAACACCGGGGAGCTGTTTTTT.

J is TRBJ2-2 and V is TRBV30; D might be TRBD1 (5 bases). Germline assignment: CDR1 GTSNPN and CDR2 SVGIG (reference sequence). V lost 4 bases and J 0 bases, leaving 9 bases between the germline ends. There are 14 residues in the CDR3. CDR3 nucleotides: TGTGCCTGGAAACAGGACCCGAACACCGGGGAGCTGTTTTTT. Its translation: CAWKQDPNTGELFF. Looking up the rest from reference TRBV30 and TRBJ2-2 gives the full variable domain: SQTIHQWPATLVQPVGSPLSLECTVEGTSNPNLYWYRQAAGRGLQLLFYSVGIGQISSEVPQNLSASRPQDRQFILSSKKLLLSDSGFYLCAWKQDPNTGELFFGEGSRLTVL.

The genes are TRBV5-4 and TRBJ2-3; D might be TRBD1 (6 bases). The CDR3 spans 14 residues. The V end was cut by 4 bases, the J end by 5 bases, with 14 bases between. Germline V lookup: CDR1 SGHNT, CDR2 YYREEE (reference sequence). DNA for the CDR3: TGTGCCAGCAGCAGCGCAGGGGCGGGAGATACGCAGTATTTT. Translated, it gives CASSSAGAGDTQYF.